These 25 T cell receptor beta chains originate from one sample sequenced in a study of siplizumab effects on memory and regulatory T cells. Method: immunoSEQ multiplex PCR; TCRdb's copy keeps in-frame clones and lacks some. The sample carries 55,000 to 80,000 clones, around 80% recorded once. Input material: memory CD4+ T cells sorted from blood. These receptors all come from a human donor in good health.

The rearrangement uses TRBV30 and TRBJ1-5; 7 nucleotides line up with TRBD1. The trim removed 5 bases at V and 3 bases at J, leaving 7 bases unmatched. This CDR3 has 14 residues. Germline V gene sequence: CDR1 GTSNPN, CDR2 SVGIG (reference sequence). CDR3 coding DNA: TGTGCCTGGGGAACCGGGACAGTCAATCAGCCCCAGCATTTT. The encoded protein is CAWGTGTVNQPQHF.

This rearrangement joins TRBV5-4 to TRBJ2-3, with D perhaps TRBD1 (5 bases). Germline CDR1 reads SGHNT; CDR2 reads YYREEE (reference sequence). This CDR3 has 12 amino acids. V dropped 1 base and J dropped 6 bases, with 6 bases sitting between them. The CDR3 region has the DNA TGTGCCAGCAGCTTGACAGGTGATACGCAGTATTTT. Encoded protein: CASSLTGDTQYF.

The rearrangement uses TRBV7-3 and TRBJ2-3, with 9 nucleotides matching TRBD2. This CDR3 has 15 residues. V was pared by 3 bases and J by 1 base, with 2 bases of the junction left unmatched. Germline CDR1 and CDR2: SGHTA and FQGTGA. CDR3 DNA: TGTGCCAGCAGCTTTAGCGGGGGCCGCACAGATACGCAGTATTTT. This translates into CASSFSGGRTDTQYF.

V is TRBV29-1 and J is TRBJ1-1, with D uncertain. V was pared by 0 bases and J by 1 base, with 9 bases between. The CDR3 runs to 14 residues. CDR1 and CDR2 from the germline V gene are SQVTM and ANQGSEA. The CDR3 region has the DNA TGCAGCGTTGAAGAGGCCCCTAGGAACACTGAAGCTTTCTTT. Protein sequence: CSVEEAPRNTEAFF.

CDR3 sequence: CASTTWGVADRTQYF. The CDR3 bases are TGTGCCAGCACCACTTGGGGAGTAGCGGACAGGACCCAGTACTTC. V and J are TRBV7-9 and TRBJ2-5; D might be TRBD1 or TRBD2, each matching 6 bases. Trimming removed 7 bases at V and 7 bases at J, with 22 bases between. The germline V gene encodes CDR1 SEHNR and CDR2 FQNEAQ (reference sequence). The CDR3 runs 15 residues.

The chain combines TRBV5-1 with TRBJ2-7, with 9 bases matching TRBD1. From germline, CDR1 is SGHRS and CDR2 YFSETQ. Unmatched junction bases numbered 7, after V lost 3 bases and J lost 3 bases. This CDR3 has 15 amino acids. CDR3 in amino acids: CASSWGQGLNYEQYF. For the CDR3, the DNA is TGCGCCAGCAGCTGGGGACAGGGCCTGAACTACGAGCAGTACTTC.

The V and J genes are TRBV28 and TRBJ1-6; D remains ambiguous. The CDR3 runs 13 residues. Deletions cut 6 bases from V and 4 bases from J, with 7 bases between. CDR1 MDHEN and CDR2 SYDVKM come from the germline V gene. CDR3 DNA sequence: TGTGCCAGCAGGACCCTGTATAATTCACCCCTCCACTTT. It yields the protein CASRTLYNSPLHF.

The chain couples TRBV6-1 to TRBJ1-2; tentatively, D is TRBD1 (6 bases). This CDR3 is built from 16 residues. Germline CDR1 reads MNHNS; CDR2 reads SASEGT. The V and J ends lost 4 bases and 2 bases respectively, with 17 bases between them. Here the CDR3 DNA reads TGTGCCAGCAGTGGGCTTAAGGGGGGCGTCAACTATGGCTACACCTTC. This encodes CASSGLKGGVNYGYTF.

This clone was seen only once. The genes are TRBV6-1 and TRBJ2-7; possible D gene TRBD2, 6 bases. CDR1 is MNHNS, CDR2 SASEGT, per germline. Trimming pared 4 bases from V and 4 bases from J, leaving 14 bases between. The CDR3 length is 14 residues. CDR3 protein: CASSVHGEEYEQYF. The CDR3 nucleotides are TGTGCCAGCAGTGTTCATGGGGAGGAGTACGAGCAGTACTTC.

The CDR3 protein is CASSPQGPTEAFF. In DNA form, the CDR3 reads TGTGCCAGCTCACCACAGGGTCCCACTGAAGCTTTCTTT. J is TRBJ1-1 and V is TRBV18; D unresolved. Between the trimmed V and J ends, which lost 1 base and 4 bases, there was a span of 7 bases. Germline V lookup: CDR1 KGHSH, CDR2 LQKENI. The CDR3 contains 13 residues.

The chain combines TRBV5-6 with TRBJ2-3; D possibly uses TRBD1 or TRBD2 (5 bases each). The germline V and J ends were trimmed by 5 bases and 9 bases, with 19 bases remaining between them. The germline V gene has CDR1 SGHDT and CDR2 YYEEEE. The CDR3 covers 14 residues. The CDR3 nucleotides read TGTGCCAGCAGATACCGGGACCGGGGCGGGACGCAGTATTTT. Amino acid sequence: CASRYRDRGGTQYF. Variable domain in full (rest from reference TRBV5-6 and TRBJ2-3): DAGVTQSPTHLIKTRGQQVTLRCSPKSGHDTVSWYQQALGQGPQFIFQYYEEEERQRGNFPDRFSGHQFPNYSSELNVNALLLGDSALYLCASRYRDRGGTQYFGPGTRLTVL.

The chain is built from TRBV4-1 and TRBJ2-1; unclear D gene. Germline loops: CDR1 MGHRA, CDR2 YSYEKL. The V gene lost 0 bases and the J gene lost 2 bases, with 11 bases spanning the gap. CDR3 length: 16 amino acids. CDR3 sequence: CASSQDGRVAYNEQFF. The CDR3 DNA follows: TGCGCCAGCAGCCAAGATGGAAGGGTGGCCTACAATGAGCAGTTCTTC.

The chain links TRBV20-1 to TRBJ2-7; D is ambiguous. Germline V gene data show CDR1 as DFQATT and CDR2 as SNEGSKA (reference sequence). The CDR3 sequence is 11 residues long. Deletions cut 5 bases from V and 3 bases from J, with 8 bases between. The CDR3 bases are TGCAGTGCTGGGGAACTCTACGAGCAGTACTTC. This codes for CSAGELYEQYF.

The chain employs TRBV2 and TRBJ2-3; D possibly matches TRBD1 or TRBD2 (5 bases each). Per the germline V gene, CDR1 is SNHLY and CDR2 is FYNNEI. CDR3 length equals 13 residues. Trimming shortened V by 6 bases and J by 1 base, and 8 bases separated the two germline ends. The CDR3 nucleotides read TGTGCCAGCAGGAGGGACGGCACAGATACGCAGTATTTT. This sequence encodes CASRRDGTDTQYF.

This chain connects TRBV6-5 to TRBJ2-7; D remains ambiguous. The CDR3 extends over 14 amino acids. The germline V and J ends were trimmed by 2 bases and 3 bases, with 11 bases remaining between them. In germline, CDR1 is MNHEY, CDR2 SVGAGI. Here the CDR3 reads CASSYRETGYEQYF. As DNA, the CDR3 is TGTGCCAGCAGTTACCGCGAGACCGGCTACGAGCAGTACTTC.

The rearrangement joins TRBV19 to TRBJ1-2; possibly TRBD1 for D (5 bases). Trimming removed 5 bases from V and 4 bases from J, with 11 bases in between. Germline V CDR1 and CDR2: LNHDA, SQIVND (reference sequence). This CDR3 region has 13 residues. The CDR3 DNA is TGTGCCAGTAGTGATCGACAGTCCTATGGCTACACCTTC. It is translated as CASSDRQSYGYTF.

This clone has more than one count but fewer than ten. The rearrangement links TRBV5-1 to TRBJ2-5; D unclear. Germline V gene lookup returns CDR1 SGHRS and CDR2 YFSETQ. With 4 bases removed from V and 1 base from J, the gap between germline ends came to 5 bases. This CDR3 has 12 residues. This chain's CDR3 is CASSLTQETQYF. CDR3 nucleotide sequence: TGCGCCAGCAGCCTTACCCAAGAGACCCAGTACTTC.

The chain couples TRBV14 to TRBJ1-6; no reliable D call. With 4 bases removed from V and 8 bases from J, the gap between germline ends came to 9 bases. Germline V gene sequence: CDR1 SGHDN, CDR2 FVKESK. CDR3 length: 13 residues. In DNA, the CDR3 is TGTGCCAGCAGCCTGATGCCGGATTCACCCCTCCACTTT. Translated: CASSLMPDSPLHF.

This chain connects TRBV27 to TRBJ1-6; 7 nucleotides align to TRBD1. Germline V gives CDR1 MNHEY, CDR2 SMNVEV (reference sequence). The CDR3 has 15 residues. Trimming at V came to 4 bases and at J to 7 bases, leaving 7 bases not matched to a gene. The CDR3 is CASSSPGTVNSPLHF. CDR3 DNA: TGTGCCAGCAGTTCCCCCGGGACAGTAAATTCACCCCTCCACTTT.

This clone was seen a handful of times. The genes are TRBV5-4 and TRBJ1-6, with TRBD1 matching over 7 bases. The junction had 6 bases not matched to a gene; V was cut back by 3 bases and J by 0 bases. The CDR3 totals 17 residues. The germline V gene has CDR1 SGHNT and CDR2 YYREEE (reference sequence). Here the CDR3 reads CASSSGTDRSYNSPLHF. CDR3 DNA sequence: TGTGCCAGCAGCTCGGGGACAGATCGCTCCTATAATTCACCCCTCCACTTT.

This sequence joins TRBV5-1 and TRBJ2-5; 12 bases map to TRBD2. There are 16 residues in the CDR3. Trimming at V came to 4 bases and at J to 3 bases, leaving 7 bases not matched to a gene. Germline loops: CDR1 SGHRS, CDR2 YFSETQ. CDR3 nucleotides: TGCGCCAGCAGCCTTCTAGCGGGGGGGCATGAAGAGACCCAGTACTTC. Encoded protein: CASSLLAGGHEETQYF.

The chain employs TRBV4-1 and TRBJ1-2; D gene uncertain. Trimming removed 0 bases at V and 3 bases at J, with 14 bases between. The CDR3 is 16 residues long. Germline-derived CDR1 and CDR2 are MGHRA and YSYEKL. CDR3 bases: TGCGCCAGCAGCCAAGATGCTCCCAATTTGGACTATGGCTACACCTTC. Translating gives CASSQDAPNLDYGYTF.

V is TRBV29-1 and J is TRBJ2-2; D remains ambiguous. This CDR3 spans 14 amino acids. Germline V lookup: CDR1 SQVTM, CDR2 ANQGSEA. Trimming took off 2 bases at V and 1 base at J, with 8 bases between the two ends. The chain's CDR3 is CSVEPGLNTGELFF. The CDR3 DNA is TGCAGCGTTGAACCCGGGCTGAACACCGGGGAGCTGTTTTTT.

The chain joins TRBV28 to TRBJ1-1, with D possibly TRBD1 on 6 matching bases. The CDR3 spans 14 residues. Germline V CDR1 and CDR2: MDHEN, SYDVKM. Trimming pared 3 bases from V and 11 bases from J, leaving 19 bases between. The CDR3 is CASSFSTGMKEAFF. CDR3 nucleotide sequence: TGTGCCAGCAGTTTTTCGACAGGTATGAAGGAGGCTTTCTTT.

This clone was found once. The chain's CDR3 is CASSPYVSSRAEAFF. Here the CDR3 DNA reads TGTGCCAGCAGCCCATACGTCAGCAGTCGGGCTGAAGCTTTCTTT. This sequence joins TRBV11-2 and TRBJ1-1, with D unclear. The CDR3 loop spans 15 amino acids. CDR1 and CDR2 from the germline V gene are SGHAT and FQNNGV. Trimming removed 5 bases at V and 6 bases at J, with 19 bases between. Drawing the rest from reference TRBV11-2 and TRBJ1-1, the complete variable domain is EAGVAQSPRYKIIEKRQSVAFWCNPISGHATLYWYQQILGQGPKLLIQFQNNGVVDDSQLPKDRFSAERLKGVDSTLKIQPAKLEDSAVYLCASSPYVSSRAEAFFGQGTRLTVV.